The TCR beta chain under discussion was sequenced for a study of blood T cell repertoires in COVID-19. Across the whole study: Material from acute and convalescent COVID-19 was sourced from the United States, Italy and Spain. PBMCs, B-cell-depleted T cells, or T cells were the source of the cDNA or gDNA that made up the material.

This clone was seen a few times. V lost 3 bases and J lost 7, with 19 bases in between. The CDR3 spans 15 residues. Germline lookup yields CDR1 KGHSH and CDR2 LQKENI. Original processing notes: Reference gene primers were amplified, and this amplification served to estimate nucleated cell counts. Measured with immunoSEQ multiplex PCR; TCRdb has only the in-frame clones, and not every one. The V and J calls and clone size come from that table; D and trimming were worked out from the DNA. Among roughly 160,000 clones listed, about 80% were seen once. The gene calls are TRBV18 and TRBJ2-7, with a possible D match to TRBD1 (6 bases). This TCR was recovered from a woman older than 75 with acute or convalescent COVID-19. The source material was peripheral blood. CDR3 sequence: CASSPQADSGGEQYF. CDR3 bases: TGTGCCAGCTCACCTCAAGCGGACAGCGGAGGAGAGCAGTACTTC.